A selection of T cell receptor beta chains follows, all from one sample in a study of blood T cell repertoires in COVID-19. Sequencing used immunoSEQ multiplex PCR; TCRdb keeps in-frame clones, though not all of them. The table has about 80,000 clones, around 79% seen once. The sample consisted of peripheral blood. These receptor sequences come from an older man with acute or convalescent COVID-19. CDR3s include the opening cysteine and the closing phenylalanine or tryptophan. D genes are given only for firm matches. The size of a clone is reported for some rows only, either as once, few or many, or as a class for expanded clones.

TRBJ1-1 | - | - | TRBV5-6 | CASSLYGGGTEAFF | TGTGCCAGCAGCTTGTATGGGGGAGGGACTGAAGCTTTCTTT
TRBJ1-5 | - | once | TRBV3-1/TRBV3-2 | CASSQGQSQEPQHF | TGTGCCAGCAGCCAAGGACAGAGTCAAGAGCCCCAGCATTTT
TRBJ1-5 | - | - | TRBV18 | CASSPPQGGVQPQHF | TGTGCCAGCTCACCACCCCAGGGAGGGGTTCAGCCCCAGCATTTT
TRBJ2-3 | TRBD2 | - | TRBV29-1 | CSVETSGTQYF | TGCAGCGTTGAAACTAGCGGTACGCAGTATTTT
TRBJ2-7 | - | - | TRBV29-1 | CSVAGHAYYYEQYF | TGCAGCGTAGCGGGCCACGCCTACTACTACGAGCAGTACTTC
TRBJ2-7 | TRBD1 | - | TRBV23-1 | CASRGKQGATYEQYF | TGCGCCAGCAGAGGAAAACAGGGGGCCACCTACGAGCAGTACTTC
TRBJ1-1 | TRBD1 | - | TRBV6-6 | CASSRDRGNTEAFF | TGTGCCAGCAGCCGAGACAGGGGGAACACTGAAGCTTTCTTT
TRBJ1-2 | TRBD1 | - | TRBV2 | CASRGTGFGYTF | TGTGCCAGCAGAGGGACAGGGTTTGGCTACACCTTC
TRBJ2-1 | TRBD2 | - | TRBV6-4 | CASSDLAGAHNEQFF | TGTGCCAGCAGTGACTTAGCGGGGGCCCACAATGAGCAGTTCTTC
TRBJ1-6 | TRBD1 | few | TRBV7-2 | CASSSQTGGGSPLHF | TGTGCCAGCAGCTCCCAGACAGGGGGAGGTTCACCCCTCCACTTT
TRBJ2-1 | TRBD1 | - | TRBV5-1 | CASSLVPGQGAGGNEQFF | TGCGCCAGCAGCTTGGTGCCGGGACAGGGGGCTGGGGGCAATGAGCAGTTCTTC
TRBJ1-1 | - | - | TRBV5-6 | CASSPGQSEAFF | TGTGCCAGCAGCCCCGGACAGAGTGAAGCTTTCTTT
TRBJ2-2 | - | - | TRBV5-1 | CASSPAGGTGELFF | TGCGCCAGCAGCCCGGCCGGGGGCACCGGGGAGCTGTTTTTT
TRBJ2-4 | TRBD1 | once | TRBV19 | CASRTGTGAGNIQYF | TGTGCCAGTAGAACCGGGACAGGGGCGGGAAACATTCAGTACTTC
TRBJ2-7 | - | - | TRBV18 | CASSPPAGSSYEQYF | TGTGCCAGCTCACCGCCGGCGGGGAGCTCCTACGAGCAGTACTTC
TRBJ1-5 | - | few | TRBV19 | CASSPDRSQPQHF | TGTGCCAGTAGTCCAGACAGATCTCAGCCCCAGCATTTT
TRBJ1-2 | TRBD1 | - | TRBV5-6 | CASSNPGGVYGYTF | TGTGCCAGCAGCAACCCAGGGGGCGTCTATGGCTACACCTTC
TRBJ1-1 | - | - | TRBV9 | CASSVAGANTEAFF | TGTGCCAGCAGCGTAGCAGGGGCGAACACTGAAGCTTTCTTT
TRBJ1-6 | TRBD1 | - | TRBV7-9 | CASSPNRQGFASPLHF | TGTGCCAGCAGCCCGAACCGACAGGGCTTTGCTTCACCCCTCCACTTT
TRBJ1-3 | - | - | TRBV6-5 | CASSTGHLSGNTIYF | TGTGCCAGCAGTACGGGACATCTCTCTGGAAACACCATATATTTT
TRBJ2-7 | TRBD1 | few | TRBV19 | CASSLGQPYEQYF | TGTGCCAGTAGTTTGGGACAGCCCTACGAGCAGTACTTC
TRBJ2-5 | - | - | TRBV20-1 | CSGAVGETQYF | TGCAGTGGGGCCGTGGGTGAGACCCAGTACTTC
TRBJ2-5 | TRBD1 | - | TRBV24-1 | CATGTNPGQGLGETQYF | TGTGCCACCGGGACTAACCCGGGACAGGGTTTAGGGGAGACCCAGTACTTC
TRBJ2-1 | - | - | TRBV5-1 | CASSLAPAGAYNEQFF | TGCGCCAGCAGCTTGGCGCCGGCAGGGGCATACAATGAGCAGTTCTTC
TRBJ2-3 | - | - | TRBV19 | CASRYGGSDTQYF | TGTGCCAGTAGATACGGAGGATCAGATACGCAGTATTTT
TRBJ2-5 | TRBD2 | - | TRBV7-9 | CASSLSGLAWETQYF | TGTGCCAGCAGCTTATCGGGACTAGCTTGGGAGACCCAGTACTTC
TRBJ1-3 | - | - | TRBV11-2 | CASSPLISGNTIYF | TGTGCCAGCAGCCCCCTTATCTCTGGAAACACCATATATTTT
TRBJ2-1 | TRBD2 | - | TRBV18 | CASSPQAGPNEQFF | TGTGCCAGCTCACCACAAGCGGGACCTAATGAGCAGTTCTTC
TRBJ1-2 | TRBD1 | - | TRBV6-5 | CASVPLTGEGYGYTF | TGTGCCAGTGTCCCGCTAACAGGGGAAGGGTATGGCTACACCTTC
TRBJ2-7 | - | - | TRBV27 | CASRYRGASEQYF | TGTGCCAGCAGATACCGGGGTGCCAGCGAGCAGTACTTC
TRBJ2-5 | - | - | TRBV18 | CASSPQGRLETQYF | TGTGCCAGCTCACCACAGGGGCGGCTAGAGACCCAGTACTTC
TRBJ1-1 | TRBD1 | - | TRBV9 | CASSALGTGDTEAFF | TGTGCCAGCAGCGCCTTGGGGACAGGGGACACTGAAGCTTTCTTT
TRBJ2-5 | - | - | TRBV7-6 | CASSLGRTGSFQETQYF | TGTGCCAGCAGCTTAGGGCGCACAGGTTCCTTCCAAGAGACCCAGTACTTC
TRBJ1-2 | TRBD1 | - | TRBV7-8 | CASSLQGGANYGYTF | TGTGCCAGCAGCCTACAGGGGGGAGCTAACTATGGCTACACCTTC
TRBJ1-6 | - | - | TRBV10-3 | CAISLRLSPDSPLHF | TGTGCCATCAGTCTTCGACTGAGCCCAGATTCACCCCTCCACTTT
TRBJ2-7 | TRBD1 | - | TRBV6-1 | CASSEAPGTGLGEQYF | TGTGCCAGCAGTGAGGCCCCTGGGACAGGGTTGGGTGAGCAGTACTTC
TRBJ1-5 | - | - | TRBV29-1 | CSAKGGENQPQHF | TGCAGCGCGAAAGGCGGTGAAAATCAGCCCCAGCATTTT
TRBJ2-5 | - | - | TRBV24-1 | CATSDGGTETQYF | TGTGCCACCAGTGATGGAGGCACAGAGACCCAGTACTTC
TRBJ2-5 | TRBD2 | - | TRBV6-5 | CASSPSSGGRETQYF | TGTGCCAGCAGCCCCTCTAGCGGGGGGAGGGAGACCCAGTACTTC
TRBJ1-1 | TRBD1 | - | TRBV15 | CATSRQRDRGENTEAFF | TGTGCCACCAGCAGACAAAGGGACAGGGGGGAGAACACTGAAGCTTTCTTT
TRBJ2-5 | TRBD2 | - | TRBV5-1 | CASSPGLAGQETQYF | TGCGCCAGCAGCCCGGGACTAGCGGGGCAAGAGACCCAGTACTTC
TRBJ2-7 | TRBD1 | once | TRBV5-1 | CASSPTGGAYEQYF | TGCGCCAGCAGCCCGACAGGGGGCGCGTACGAGCAGTACTTC
TRBJ1-6 | TRBD1 | - | TRBV2 | CASTGTVAYNSPLHF | TGTGCCAGCACTGGGACAGTCGCCTATAATTCACCCCTCCACTTT
TRBJ2-5 | - | - | TRBV7-5 | CARSLAEDREEETQYF | TGTGCCAGAAGCTTAGCGGAGGACAGGGAGGAAGAGACCCAGTACTTC
TRBJ2-1 | - | once | TRBV20-1 | CSASAARGYNEQFF | TGCAGTGCTAGTGCGGCCAGGGGATACAATGAGCAGTTCTTC
TRBJ1-1 | - | - | TRBV19 | CASSKFQGGGTEAFF | TGTGCCAGTAGTAAATTTCAGGGAGGCGGCACTGAAGCTTTCTTT
TRBJ2-1 | - | - | TRBV2 | CASSERRELYNEQFF | TGTGCCAGCAGTGAACGACGGGAATTGTACAATGAGCAGTTCTTC
TRBJ1-5 | - | - | TRBV7-8 | CASSKGQLANQPQHF | TGTGCCAGCAGCAAAGGACAGCTTGCGAATCAGCCCCAGCATTTT
TRBJ1-2 | - | - | TRBV19 | CASSINRRGRYGYTF | TGTGCCAGTAGTATCAACCGTAGGGGAAGATATGGCTACACCTTC
TRBJ1-1 | TRBD1 | once | TRBV5-1 | CASSSGGDTEAFF | TGCGCCAGCAGCTCAGGGGGCGACACTGAAGCTTTCTTT
TRBJ2-2 | TRBD1 | - | TRBV7-9 | CASSTRTGDHTGELFF | TGTGCCAGCAGCACCCGGACAGGGGACCACACCGGGGAGCTGTTTTTT
TRBJ2-1 | TRBD2 | few | TRBV5-4 | CASTSSRRASGTKDNEQFF | TGTGCCAGCACCTCTTCCCGGCGGGCTAGCGGGACCAAGGACAATGAGCAGTTCTTC
TRBJ1-1 | TRBD1 | many | TRBV19 | CASFPLDRGYTEAFF | TGTGCCAGTTTTCCCTTGGACAGGGGATATACTGAAGCTTTCTTT
TRBJ1-4 | TRBD1 | - | TRBV29-1 | CSVAGGGGEKLFF | TGCAGCGTCGCAGGGGGAGGTGGAGAAAAACTGTTTTTT
TRBJ2-2 | TRBD1 | - | TRBV5-4 | CASSPWTGGKTGELFF | TGTGCCAGCAGCCCGTGGACAGGGGGCAAGACCGGGGAGCTGTTTTTT